This T cell receptor (beta chain) was sequenced in a study of shared clonotypes between healthy human individuals. This clone was observed a handful of times. The V gene's germline CDR1 is PRHDT and CDR2 FYEKMQ (reference sequence). CDR3 size: 15 residues. The V and J ends lost 5 bases and 2 bases, in that order; junction bases with no gene match: 8. The table came from immunoSEQ multiplex PCR; TCRdb's copy has only in-frame clones and leaves some out. This sample carries under 130,000 clones, about 72% of them seen once, and the ten largest clones take over 20%. This clonotype was obtained from a woman aged 25 to 39 in good health. The V gene is TRBV13, the J gene TRBJ2-7, with 8 bases aligning to TRBD1. The sample comprised memory CD8+ T cells sorted from blood. Subset indicated: CD45RO+ cells pooled with CCR7-negative TemRA cells. In nucleotides, the CDR3 is TGTGCCAGCAGCGAAGAGGGACAGGTCCCCTACGAGCAGTACTTC. It specifies CASSEEGQVPYEQYF.